Sequencing of this T cell receptor (beta chain) was carried out in a study of response to subunit inactivated influenza vaccine. TCRdb re-analysed the RT-PCR reads in MiXCR, keeping a single row per CDR3 protein. The sample includes 550,000 to 800,000 distinct CDR3 sequences, approximately 15% of them seen just once. Trimming cost V 5 bases and J 2 bases; bases outside gene matches: 10. Germline CDR1 and CDR2: SEHNR and FQNEAQ (reference sequence). This CDR3 contains 16 residues. Study-wide points: Authors suggested each seasonal influenza vaccination recruits few new T cells.

Comments on this clonotype: Its antigen is unidentified.

Material: PBMCs from blood, obtained 14 to 15 days before vaccination. The genes are TRBV7-9 and TRBJ2-5; TRBD2 aligns across 8 bases. This clonotype was obtained from a man between 50 and 59 years old who received an inactivated influenza vaccine. DNA for the CDR3: TGTGCCAGCAGCCCCCTGACTAGCGCGATTCAAGAGACCCAGTACTTC. Translating gives CASSPLTSAIQETQYF.